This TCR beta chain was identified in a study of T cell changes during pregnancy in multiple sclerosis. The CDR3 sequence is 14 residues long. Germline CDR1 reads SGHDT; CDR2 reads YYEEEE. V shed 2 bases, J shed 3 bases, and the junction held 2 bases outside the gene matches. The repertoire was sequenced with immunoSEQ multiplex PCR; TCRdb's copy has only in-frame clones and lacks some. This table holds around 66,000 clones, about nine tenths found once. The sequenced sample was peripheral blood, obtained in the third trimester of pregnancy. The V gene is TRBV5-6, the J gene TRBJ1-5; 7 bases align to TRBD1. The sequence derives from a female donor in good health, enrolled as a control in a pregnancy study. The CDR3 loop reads CASSFGQVNQPQHF. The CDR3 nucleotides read TGTGCCAGCAGCTTTGGACAGGTCAATCAGCCCCAGCATTTT.